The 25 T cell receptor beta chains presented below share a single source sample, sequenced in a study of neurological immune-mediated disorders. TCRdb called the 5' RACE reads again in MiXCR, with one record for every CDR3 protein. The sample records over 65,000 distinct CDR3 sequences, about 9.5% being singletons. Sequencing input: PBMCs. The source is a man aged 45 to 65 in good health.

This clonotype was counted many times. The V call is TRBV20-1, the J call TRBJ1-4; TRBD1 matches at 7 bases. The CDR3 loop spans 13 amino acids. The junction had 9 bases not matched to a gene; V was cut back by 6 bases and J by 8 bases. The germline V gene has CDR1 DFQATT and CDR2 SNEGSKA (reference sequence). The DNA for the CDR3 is TGCAGTGCGCAAGACAGGGCAGAGGAAAAACTGTTTTTT. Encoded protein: CSAQDRAEEKLFF.

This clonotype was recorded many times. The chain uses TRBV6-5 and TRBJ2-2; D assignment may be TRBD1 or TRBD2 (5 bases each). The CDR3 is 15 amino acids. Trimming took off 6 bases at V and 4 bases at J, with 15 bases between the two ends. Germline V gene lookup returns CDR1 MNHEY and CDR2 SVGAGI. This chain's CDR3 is CASSPVGAGTGELFF. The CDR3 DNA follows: TGTGCCAGCAGCCCAGTTGGGGCGGGCACCGGGGAGCTGTTTTTT.

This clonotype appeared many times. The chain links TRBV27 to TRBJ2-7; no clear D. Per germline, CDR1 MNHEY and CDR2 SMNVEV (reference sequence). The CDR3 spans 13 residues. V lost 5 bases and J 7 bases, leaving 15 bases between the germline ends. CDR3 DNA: TGTGCCAGCAGTCGGACCCGGGCCGATGAGCAGTACTTC. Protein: CASSRTRADEQYF.

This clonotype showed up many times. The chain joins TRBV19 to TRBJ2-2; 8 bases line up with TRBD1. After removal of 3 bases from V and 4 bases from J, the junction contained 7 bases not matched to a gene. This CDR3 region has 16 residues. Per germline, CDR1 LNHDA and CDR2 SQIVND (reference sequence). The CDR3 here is CASSIPGQGGTGELFF. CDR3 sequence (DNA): TGTGCCAGTAGTATTCCCGGACAGGGCGGCACCGGGGAGCTGTTTTTT. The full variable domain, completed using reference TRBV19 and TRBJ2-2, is DGGITQSPKYLFRKEGQNVTLSCEQNLNHDAMYWYRQDPGQGLRLIYYSQIVNDFQKGDIAEGYSVSREKKESFPLTVTSAQKNPTAFYLCASSIPGQGGTGELFFGEGSRLTVL.

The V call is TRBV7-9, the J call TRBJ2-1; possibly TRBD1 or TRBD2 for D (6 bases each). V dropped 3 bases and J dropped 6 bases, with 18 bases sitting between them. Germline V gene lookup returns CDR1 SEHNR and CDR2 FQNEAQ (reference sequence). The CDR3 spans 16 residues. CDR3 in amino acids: CASSFPQGGAVNEQFF. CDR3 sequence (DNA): TGTGCCAGCAGCTTCCCACAGGGAGGCGCGGTCAATGAGCAGTTCTTC.

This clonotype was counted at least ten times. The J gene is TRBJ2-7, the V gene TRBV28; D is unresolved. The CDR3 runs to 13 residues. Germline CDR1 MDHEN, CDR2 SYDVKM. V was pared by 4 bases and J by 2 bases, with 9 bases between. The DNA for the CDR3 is TGTGCCAGCAGTTCGTCCGGAGCCTACGAGCAGTACTTC. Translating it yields CASSSSGAYEQYF.

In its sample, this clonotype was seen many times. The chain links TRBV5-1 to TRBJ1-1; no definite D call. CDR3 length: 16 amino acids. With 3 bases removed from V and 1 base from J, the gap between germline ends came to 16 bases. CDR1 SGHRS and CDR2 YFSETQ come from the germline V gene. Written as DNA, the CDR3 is TGCGCCAGCAGCTCCCCGGGTCCGAGACGGAACACTGAAGCTTTCTTT. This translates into CASSSPGPRRNTEAFF.

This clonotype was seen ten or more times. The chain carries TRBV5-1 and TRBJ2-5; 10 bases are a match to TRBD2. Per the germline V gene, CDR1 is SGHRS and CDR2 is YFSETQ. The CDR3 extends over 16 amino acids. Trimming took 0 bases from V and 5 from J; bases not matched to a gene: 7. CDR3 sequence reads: CASSLVAAGGQETQYF. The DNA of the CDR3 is TGCGCCAGCAGCTTGGTCGCAGCGGGGGGGCAGGAGACCCAGTACTTC.

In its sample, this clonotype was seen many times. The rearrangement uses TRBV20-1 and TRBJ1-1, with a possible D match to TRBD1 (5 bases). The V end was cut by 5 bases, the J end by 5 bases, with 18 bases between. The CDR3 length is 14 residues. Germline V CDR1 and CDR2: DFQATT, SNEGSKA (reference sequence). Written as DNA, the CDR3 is TGCAGTGCTCGCCTATGGGGGGGAGGGACTGAAGCTTTCTTT. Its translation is CSARLWGGGTEAFF.

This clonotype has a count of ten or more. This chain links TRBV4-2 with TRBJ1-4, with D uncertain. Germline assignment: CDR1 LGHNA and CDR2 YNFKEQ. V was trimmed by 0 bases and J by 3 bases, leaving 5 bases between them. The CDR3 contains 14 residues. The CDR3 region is CASSQEQSNEKLFF. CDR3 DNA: TGTGCCAGCAGCCAAGAGCAGTCTAATGAAAAACTGTTTTTT.

The CDR3 sequence is CASSQDRELYEQYF. CDR3 coding DNA: TGTGCCAGCAGTCAGGACAGGGAACTCTACGAGCAGTACTTC. The rearrangement uses TRBV25-1 and TRBJ2-7, with TRBD1 identical over 8 bases. This CDR3 is 14 amino acids long. Germline V gene sequence: CDR1 MGHDK, CDR2 SYGVNS. Losses at the gene ends were 5 bases for V and 3 bases for J; bases not matched to a gene: 6.

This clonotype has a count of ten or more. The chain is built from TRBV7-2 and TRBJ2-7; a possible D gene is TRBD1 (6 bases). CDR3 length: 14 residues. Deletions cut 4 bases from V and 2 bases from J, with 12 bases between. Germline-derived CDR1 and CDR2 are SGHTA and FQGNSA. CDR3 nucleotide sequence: TGTGCCAGCAGCTCTCAGGGGAAAACCTACGAGCAGTACTTC. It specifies CASSSQGKTYEQYF.

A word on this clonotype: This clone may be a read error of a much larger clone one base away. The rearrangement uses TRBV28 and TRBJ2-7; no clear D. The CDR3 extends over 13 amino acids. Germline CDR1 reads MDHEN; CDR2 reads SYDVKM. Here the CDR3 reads CAISPPQAYEQYF. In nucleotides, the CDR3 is TGTGCCATCAGTCCCCCCCAGGCTTACGAGCAGTACTTC.

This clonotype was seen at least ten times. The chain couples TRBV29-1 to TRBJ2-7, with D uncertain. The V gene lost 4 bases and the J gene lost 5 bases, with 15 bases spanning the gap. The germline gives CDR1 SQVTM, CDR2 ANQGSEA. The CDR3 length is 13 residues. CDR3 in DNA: TGCAGCGTTGCCGTGACCCTCTGGGACGAGCAGTACTTC. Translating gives CSVAVTLWDEQYF.

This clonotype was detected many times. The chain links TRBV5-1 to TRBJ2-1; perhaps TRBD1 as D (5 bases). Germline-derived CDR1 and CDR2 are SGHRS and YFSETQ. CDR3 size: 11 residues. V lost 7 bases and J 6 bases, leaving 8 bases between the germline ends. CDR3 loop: CASGRGNEQFF. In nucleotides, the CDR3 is TGCGCCAGCGGTAGGGGCAATGAGCAGTTCTTC.

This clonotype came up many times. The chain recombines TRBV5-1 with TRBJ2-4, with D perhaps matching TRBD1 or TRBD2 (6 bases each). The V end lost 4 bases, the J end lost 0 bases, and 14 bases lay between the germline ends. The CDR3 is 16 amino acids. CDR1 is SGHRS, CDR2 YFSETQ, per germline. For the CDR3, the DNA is TGCGCCAGCAGCCTGTCGGGGGCCCTAGCCAAAAACATTCAGTACTTC. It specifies CASSLSGALAKNIQYF.

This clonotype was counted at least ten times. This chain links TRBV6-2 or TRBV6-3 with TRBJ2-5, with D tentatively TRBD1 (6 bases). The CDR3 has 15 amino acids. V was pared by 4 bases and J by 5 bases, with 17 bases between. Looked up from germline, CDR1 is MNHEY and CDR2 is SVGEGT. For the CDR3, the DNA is TGTGCCAGCAGTTCCCTAACAGGGTTTCGGGAGACCCAGTACTTC. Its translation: CASSSLTGFRETQYF.

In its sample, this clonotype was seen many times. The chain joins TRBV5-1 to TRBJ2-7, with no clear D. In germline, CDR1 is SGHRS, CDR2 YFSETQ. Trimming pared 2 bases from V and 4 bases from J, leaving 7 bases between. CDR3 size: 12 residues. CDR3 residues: CASSFDGYEQYF. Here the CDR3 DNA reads TGCGCCAGCAGCTTTGACGGTTACGAGCAGTACTTC.

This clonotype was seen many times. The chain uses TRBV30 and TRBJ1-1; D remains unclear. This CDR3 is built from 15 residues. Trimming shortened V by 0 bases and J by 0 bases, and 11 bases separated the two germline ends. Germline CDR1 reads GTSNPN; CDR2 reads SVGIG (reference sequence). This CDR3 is CAWSVGGPLNTEAFF. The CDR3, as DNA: TGTGCCTGGAGTGTAGGCGGACCTTTGAACACTGAAGCTTTCTTT. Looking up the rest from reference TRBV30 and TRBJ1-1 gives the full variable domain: SQTIHQWPATLVQPVGSPLSLECTVEGTSNPNLYWYRQAAGRGLQLLFYSVGIGQISSEVPQNLSASRPQDRQFILSSKKLLLSDSGFYLCAWSVGGPLNTEAFFGQGTRLTVV.

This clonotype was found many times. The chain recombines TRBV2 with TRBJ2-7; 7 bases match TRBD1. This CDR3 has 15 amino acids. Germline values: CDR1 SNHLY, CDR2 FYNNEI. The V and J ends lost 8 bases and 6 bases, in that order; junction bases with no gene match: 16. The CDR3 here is CASESDRRGGAEQYF. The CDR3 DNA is TGTGCCAGCGAATCCGACAGGCGAGGGGGCGCCGAGCAGTACTTC. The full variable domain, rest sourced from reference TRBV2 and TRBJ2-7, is EPEVTQTPSHQVTQMGQEVILRCVPISNHLYFYWYRQILGQKVEFLVSFYNNEISEKSEIFDDQFSVERPDGSNFTLKIRSTKLEDSAMYFCASESDRRGGAEQYFGPGTRLTVT.

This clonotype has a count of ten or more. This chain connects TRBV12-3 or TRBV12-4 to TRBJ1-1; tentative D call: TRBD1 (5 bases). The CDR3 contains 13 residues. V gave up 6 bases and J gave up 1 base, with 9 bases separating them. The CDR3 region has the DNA TGTGCCAGCAGGATACAGGAGAACACTGAAGCTTTCTTT. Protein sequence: CASRIQENTEAFF.

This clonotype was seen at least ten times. In DNA form, the CDR3 reads TGTGCCAGCAGTTTGGGGCTGGTGCTATTTGGGACCCAGTACTTC. Its protein product is CASSLGLVLFGTQYF. The V call is TRBV28, the J call TRBJ2-5; D is possibly TRBD1 (5 bases). Trimming left V 3 bases short and J 7 bases short, with 18 bases between. Germline-derived CDR1 and CDR2 are MDHEN and SYDVKM. The CDR3 is made up of 15 amino acids.

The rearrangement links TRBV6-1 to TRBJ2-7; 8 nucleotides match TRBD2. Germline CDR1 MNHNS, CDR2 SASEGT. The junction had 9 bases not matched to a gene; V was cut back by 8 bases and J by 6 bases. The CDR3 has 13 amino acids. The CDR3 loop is CASETGLVAEQYF. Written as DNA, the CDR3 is TGTGCCAGCGAGACGGGACTAGTCGCCGAGCAGTACTTC.

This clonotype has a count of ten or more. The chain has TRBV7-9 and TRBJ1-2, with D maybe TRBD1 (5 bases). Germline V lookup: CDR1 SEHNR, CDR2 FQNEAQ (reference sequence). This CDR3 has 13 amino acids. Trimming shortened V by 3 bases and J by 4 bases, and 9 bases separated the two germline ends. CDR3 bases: TGTGCCAGCAGCTTGAGGGGCCTCTATGGCTACACCTTC. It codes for CASSLRGLYGYTF.

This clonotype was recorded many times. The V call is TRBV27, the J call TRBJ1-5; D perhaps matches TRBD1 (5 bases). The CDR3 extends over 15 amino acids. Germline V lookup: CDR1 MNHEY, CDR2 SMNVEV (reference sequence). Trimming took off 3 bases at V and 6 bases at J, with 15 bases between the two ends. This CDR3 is CASSLRGSRSQPQHF. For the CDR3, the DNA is TGTGCCAGCAGTTTGCGGGGCTCCCGGAGTCAGCCCCAGCATTTT.